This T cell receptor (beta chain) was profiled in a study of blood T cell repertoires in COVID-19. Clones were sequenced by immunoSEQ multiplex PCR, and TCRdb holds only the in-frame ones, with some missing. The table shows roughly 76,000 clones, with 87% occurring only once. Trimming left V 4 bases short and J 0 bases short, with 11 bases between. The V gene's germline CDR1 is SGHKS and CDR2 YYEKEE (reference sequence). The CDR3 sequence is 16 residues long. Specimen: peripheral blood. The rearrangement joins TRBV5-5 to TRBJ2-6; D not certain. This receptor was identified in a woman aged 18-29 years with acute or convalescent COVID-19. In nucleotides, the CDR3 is TGTGCCAGCAGCGGAAGACAAGACTCTGGGGCCAACGTCCTGACTTTC. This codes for CASSGRQDSGANVLTF.